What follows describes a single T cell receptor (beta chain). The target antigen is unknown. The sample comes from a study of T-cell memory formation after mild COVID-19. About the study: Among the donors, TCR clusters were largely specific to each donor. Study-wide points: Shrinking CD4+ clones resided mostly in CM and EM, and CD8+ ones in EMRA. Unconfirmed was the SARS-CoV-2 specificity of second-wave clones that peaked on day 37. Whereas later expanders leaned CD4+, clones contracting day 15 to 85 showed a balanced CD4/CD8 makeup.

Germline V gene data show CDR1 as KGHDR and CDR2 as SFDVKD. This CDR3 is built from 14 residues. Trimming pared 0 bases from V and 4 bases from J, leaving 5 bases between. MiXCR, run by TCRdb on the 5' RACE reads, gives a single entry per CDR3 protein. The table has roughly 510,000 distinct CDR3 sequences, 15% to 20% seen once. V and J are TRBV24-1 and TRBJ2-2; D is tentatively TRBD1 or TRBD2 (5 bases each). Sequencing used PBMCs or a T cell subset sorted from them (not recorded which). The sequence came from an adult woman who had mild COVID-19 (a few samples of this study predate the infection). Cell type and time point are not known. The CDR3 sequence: CATSDLGGTGELFF. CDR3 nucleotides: TGTGCCACCAGTGATTTGGGGGGCACCGGGGAGCTGTTTTTT.